This T cell receptor beta chain was captured in a study of blood T cell repertoires in COVID-19. The protocol was immunoSEQ multiplex PCR, while the TCRdb copy is restricted to in-frame clones and leaves out a portion. The sample records under 250,000 clones, approximately 84% being singletons. V lost 4 bases, J lost 3 bases, and 9 bases stayed unmatched. The CDR3 has 15 amino acids. Germline V gene data show CDR1 as SGDLS and CDR2 as YYNGEE. This chain uses TRBV9 with TRBJ1-1; 7 bases are shared with TRBD1. The source of this sequence is a man between 50 and 59 years old with active or convalescent COVID-19. Input material: peripheral blood. CDR3 DNA: TGTGCCAGCAGCCCACTGACAGGGAAGGACACTGAAGCTTTCTTT. It yields the protein CASSPLTGKDTEAFF.